This T cell receptor (beta chain) appears in the sequencing data of a study of T-cell reconstitution after alpha-beta-depleted transplantation in children. The TCRbeta library incorporated unique molecular identifiers. Each CDR3 protein is one row after TCRdb ran MiXCR on the PCR reads. The sample carries about 980,000 distinct CDR3 sequences, around 30% recorded once. V lost 0 bases, J lost 3 bases, and 15 bases lay in between. The CDR3 is 15 residues long. The germline CDR1 and CDR2 sequences are DFQATT and SNEGSKA (reference sequence). This clonotype originated in a boy under three years old who had a stem cell transplant for SCID, so the T cells may come from the graft donor. The rearrangement joins TRBV20-1 to TRBJ2-7; D is unresolved. The source material was PBMCs, mostly from graft donor cells, sampled 360 days after TCRalphabeta/CD19-depleted stem cell transplant. CDR3 sequence reads: CSARDQGSFGYEQYF. The CDR3 DNA sequence: TGCAGTGCTAGAGATCAAGGGTCCTTCGGCTACGAGCAGTACTTC.